Each of the 26 T cell receptor beta chains below was sequenced from the same sample in a study of beta chain features in type 1 diabetes. The study's findings and limits: Shorter TCRB CDR3s, moderately but significantly so, were found in Type 1 diabetes patients in all four CD4+ subsets.

Sequencing targeted expressed TCRB transcripts, as all isolated RNA had been reverse transcribed. Clones were sequenced by immunoSEQ multiplex PCR, and TCRdb holds only the in-frame ones, with some missing. The sample has over 150,000 clones; 10% are singletons. Which antigens these TCRs recognize remains unknown. Sequencing used central memory CD4+ T cells from blood. The receptors stem from a man younger than 45 with type 1 diabetes.

The chain recombines TRBV10-3 with TRBJ2-2; maybe TRBD2 (6 bases). The V gene lost 3 bases and the J gene lost 8 bases, with 13 bases spanning the gap. Germline CDR1 and CDR2: ENHRY and SYGVKD. The CDR3 has 14 residues. The CDR3 coding sequence is TGTGCCATCAGTGATGTTGGGGGGACGGGGGAGCTGTTTTTT. Translating it yields CAISDVGGTGELFF.

V and J are TRBV29-1 and TRBJ2-5; 8 bases are shared with TRBD2. This CDR3 has 14 residues. Germline V gene lookup returns CDR1 SQVTM and CDR2 ANQGSEA. The V and J ends lost 5 bases and 3 bases, in that order; junction bases with no gene match: 8. The CDR3 nucleotides read TGCAGCGTTTTCCCTGGGCGGGGGGAAGAGACCCAGTACTTC. Residues: CSVFPGRGEETQYF.

This clone was seen more than once but under ten times. The rearrangement uses TRBV18 and TRBJ1-1; possible D gene TRBD1, 5 bases. V was cut by 0 bases and J by 6 bases, with 14 bases left in between. This CDR3 has 15 residues. CDR1 is KGHSH, CDR2 LQKENI, per germline. For the CDR3, the DNA is TGTGCCAGCTCACCACCTCTTGGGGCGGCAGCTGAAGCTTTCTTT. Encoded protein: CASSPPLGAAAEAFF.

This clone was counted a few times. V gene TRBV9 combines with J gene TRBJ2-5, with 9 bases that match TRBD2. The germline V gene has CDR1 SGDLS and CDR2 YYNGEE. Unmatched junction bases numbered 11, after V lost 0 bases and J lost 5 bases. The CDR3 is 17 amino acids. The CDR3 DNA is TGTGCCAGCAGCGTAGGTAGTAGCGGGAGCCCCTTTGAGACCCAGTACTTC. Protein sequence: CASSVGSSGSPFETQYF. Full variable domain (missing parts from reference TRBV9 and TRBJ2-5): DSGVTQTPKHLITATGQRVTLRCSPRSGDLSVYWYQQSLDQGLQFLIQYYNGEERAKGNILERFSAQQFPDLHSELNLSSLELGDSALYFCASSVGSSGSPFETQYFGPGTRLLVL.

This chain uses TRBV18 with TRBJ2-7, with 11 bases fitting TRBD2. This CDR3 is 15 amino acids long. Trimming cost V 2 bases and J 9 bases; bases outside gene matches: 9. The germline V gene encodes CDR1 KGHSH and CDR2 LQKENI. The CDR3 nucleotides read TGTGCCAGCTCACCAACCGGGACTAGCGGACAGGGGCAGTACTTC. Protein product: CASSPTGTSGQGQYF.

The CDR3 nucleotides are TGCGCCAGCAGCCAACCCCAATCAGCGGGAATTAATGAGCAGTTCTTC. Amino acids: CASSQPQSAGINEQFF. The chain joins TRBV4-3 to TRBJ2-1; 7 bases fit TRBD2. J was trimmed by 7 bases and V by 2 bases; bases with no gene match: 11. Germline V lookup: CDR1 LGHNA, CDR2 YSLEER. The CDR3 sequence is 16 residues long.

J is TRBJ2-2 and V is TRBV4-2, with a tentative D call TRBD2 (6 bases). The CDR3 is made up of 17 amino acids. V was cut by 2 bases and J by 6 bases, with 19 bases left in between. Germline-derived CDR1 and CDR2 are LGHNA and YNFKEQ. The CDR3 loop reads CASSQNPRAEGPGELFF. The CDR3, as DNA: TGTGCCAGCAGCCAAAACCCCCGGGCGGAGGGGCCCGGGGAGCTGTTTTTT.

This rearrangement joins TRBV18 to TRBJ1-2, with 9 positions matching TRBD1. With 5 bases clipped from V and 4 bases from J, the junction kept 2 bases outside the gene matches. This CDR3 comprises 13 residues. CDR1 is KGHSH, CDR2 LQKENI, per germline. DNA of the CDR3: TGTGCCAGCTCAGCGGGACAGGGCTATGGCTACACCTTC. Protein product: CASSAGQGYGYTF. Full variable domain (missing parts from reference TRBV18 and TRBJ1-2): NAGVMQNPRHLVRRRGQEARLRCSPMKGHSHVYWYRQLPEEGLKFMVYLQKENIIDESGMPKERFSAEFPKEGPSILRIQQVVRGDSAAYFCASSAGQGYGYTFGSGTRLTVV.

This clone has more than one count but fewer than ten. The chain has TRBV25-1 and TRBJ2-1, with D perhaps TRBD2 (6 bases). The CDR3 sequence is 16 residues long. CDR1 is MGHDK and CDR2 is SYGVNS in the germline V gene. Trimming took 1 base from V and 7 from J, leaving 17 bases between them. The CDR3 region has the DNA TGTGCCAGCAGTGAATCGCCGGGAGCAAGAGGTAATGAGCAGTTCTTC. Its translation: CASSESPGARGNEQFF.

This clone was seen just once. The gene calls are TRBV10-3 and TRBJ1-5, with unresolved D. With 2 bases removed from V and 5 bases from J, the gap between germline ends came to 13 bases. From germline, CDR1 is ENHRY and CDR2 SYGVKD. This CDR3 has 15 amino acids. The CDR3 is CAISEREGLDQPQHF. The CDR3 coding sequence is TGTGCCATCAGTGAGCGGGAAGGGTTGGATCAGCCCCAGCATTTT.

The chain links TRBV9 to TRBJ1-2, with D perhaps matching TRBD1 (6 bases). The CDR3 has 14 amino acids. The germline CDR1 and CDR2 sequences are SGDLS and YYNGEE. The V end was cut by 4 bases, the J end by 8 bases, with 18 bases between. DNA for the CDR3: TGTGCCAGCAGCCCCCGGAGTGGCGGGGGCGGCTACACCTTC. Translated: CASSPRSGGGGYTF.

This chain links TRBV7-2 with TRBJ1-5; 7 positions agree with TRBD1. CDR1 is SGHTA and CDR2 is FQGNSA in the germline V gene. The CDR3 consists of 15 residues. V was clipped by 2 bases and J by 1 base; unmatched bases: 2. CDR3 sequence: CASSLYRGSNQPQHF. CDR3 DNA sequence: TGTGCCAGCAGCTTATACAGGGGAAGCAATCAGCCCCAGCATTTT. Full variable domain (outside the CDR3, taken from reference TRBV7-2 and TRBJ1-5): GAGVSQSPSNKVTEKGKDVELRCDPISGHTALYWYRQSLGQGLEFLIYFQGNSAPDKSGLPSDRFSAERTGGSVSTLTIQRTQQEDSAVYLCASSLYRGSNQPQHFGDGTRLSIL.

This rearrangement joins TRBV7-2 to TRBJ2-5; no definite D call. The V gene's germline CDR1 is SGHTA and CDR2 FQGNSA. The V end lost 4 bases, the J end lost 5 bases, and 17 bases lay between the germline ends. The CDR3 extends over 15 amino acids. CDR3 loop: CASSYSIGVRETQYF. CDR3 DNA: TGTGCCAGCAGCTATAGTATTGGAGTACGGGAGACCCAGTACTTC.

Only a few counts were recorded for this clone. The chain has TRBV5-1 and TRBJ2-5, with 8 bases that match TRBD1. CDR1 and CDR2 from the germline V gene are SGHRS and YFSETQ. The CDR3 runs 14 residues. V gave up 7 bases and J gave up 4 bases; unmatched junction bases: 9. DNA of the CDR3: TGCGCCAGCGACCCCCACGGACAGGGAGAGACCCAGTACTTC. Translated, it gives CASDPHGQGETQYF. Filled out from reference TRBV5-1 and TRBJ2-5, the complete variable domain reads KAGVTQTPRYLIKTRGQQVTLSCSPISGHRSVSWYQQTPGQGLQFLFEYFSETQRNKGNFPGRFSGRQFSNSRSEMNVSTLELGDSALYLCASDPHGQGETQYFGPGTRLLVL.

This clone was detected many times. The chain uses TRBV14 and TRBJ2-6; the D gene is possibly TRBD1 (5 bases). Trimming pared 2 bases from V and 0 bases from J, leaving 11 bases between. Germline-derived CDR1 and CDR2 are SGHDN and FVKESK. The CDR3 runs 17 residues. CDR3 protein: CASSQRGRDSGANVLTF. DNA of the CDR3: TGTGCCAGCAGCCAACGTGGCAGGGACTCTGGGGCCAACGTCCTGACTTTC. Full variable domain (outside the CDR3, taken from reference TRBV14 and TRBJ2-6): EAGVTQFPSHSVIEKGQTVTLRCDPISGHDNLYWYRRVMGKEIKFLLHFVKESKQDESGMPNNRFLAERTGGTYSTLKVQPAELEDSGVYFCASSQRGRDSGANVLTFGAGSRLTVL.

This clone has just a few counts. The gene calls are TRBV18 and TRBJ1-1; D is ambiguous. Between the trimmed V and J ends, which lost 3 bases and 1 base, there was a span of 6 bases. The germline gives CDR1 KGHSH, CDR2 LQKENI. The CDR3 is 13 residues long. The CDR3 loop reads CASSPEGNTEAFF. CDR3 bases: TGTGCCAGCTCACCTGAGGGGAACACTGAAGCTTTCTTT.

The gene calls are TRBV5-1 and TRBJ2-7; D possibly corresponds to TRBD2 (5 bases). The CDR3 is 13 amino acids. Trimming shortened V by 2 bases and J by 3 bases, and 9 bases separated the two germline ends. Germline CDR1 reads SGHRS; CDR2 reads YFSETQ. The CDR3: CASSFAGGYEQYF. CDR3 in DNA: TGCGCCAGCAGCTTTGCCGGAGGCTACGAGCAGTACTTC. The full variable domain, completed using reference TRBV5-1 and TRBJ2-7, is KAGVTQTPRYLIKTRGQQVTLSCSPISGHRSVSWYQQTPGQGLQFLFEYFSETQRNKGNFPGRFSGRQFSNSRSEMNVSTLELGDSALYLCASSFAGGYEQYFGPGTRLTVT.

CDR3 loop: CSVLPRTDISYNEQFF. The CDR3 DNA reads TGCAGCGTCCTCCCCCGGACAGACATAAGTTACAATGAGCAGTTCTTC. The gene calls are TRBV29-1 and TRBJ2-1; D perhaps matches TRBD1 (6 bases). V was cut by 6 bases and J by 4 bases, with 22 bases left in between. CDR1 SQVTM and CDR2 ANQGSEA come from the germline V gene. The CDR3 loop spans 16 amino acids.

This clone was recorded a few times. This chain links TRBV5-1 with TRBJ1-3; weak D call: TRBD1 (5 bases). CDR3 length: 14 amino acids. From germline, CDR1 is SGHRS and CDR2 YFSETQ. Trimming cost V 2 bases and J 1 base, with 7 bases left between them. Written as DNA, the CDR3 is TGCGCCAGCAGCTTACAGGAATCTGGAAACACCATATATTTT. Its translation: CASSLQESGNTIYF.

This clone was seen only a few times. The chain combines TRBV7-9 with TRBJ2-2; D gene unclear. From germline, CDR1 is SEHNR and CDR2 FQNEAQ (reference sequence). The V gene lost 1 base and the J gene lost 1 base, with 4 bases spanning the gap. CDR3 length: 14 residues. The CDR3 DNA follows: TGTGCCAGCAGCTTAGGGCAGAACACCGGGGAGCTGTTTTTT. Its protein is CASSLGQNTGELFF.

This clone was detected a few times. The J gene is TRBJ1-1, the V gene TRBV19; D unresolved. The CDR3 contains 14 residues. The V gene lost 3 bases and the J gene lost 1 base, with 9 bases spanning the gap. The germline CDR1 and CDR2 sequences are LNHDA and SQIVND (reference sequence). As DNA, the CDR3 is TGTGCCAGTAGTATCACGTCGGGGAACACTGAAGCTTTCTTT. This sequence encodes CASSITSGNTEAFF.

This sequence joins TRBV27 and TRBJ1-2, with TRBD1 as a possible D gene (5 bases). Trimming shortened V by 6 bases and J by 0 bases, and 17 bases separated the two germline ends. The CDR3 is made up of 16 amino acids. Germline V gene sequence: CDR1 MNHEY, CDR2 SMNVEV (reference sequence). The CDR3 DNA reads TGTGCCAGCAGCCCCGACAGTCTCCGATCTAACTATGGCTACACCTTC. It codes for CASSPDSLRSNYGYTF.

Only a few counts were recorded for this clone. The chain has TRBV4-3 and TRBJ2-1; TRBD1 aligns across 11 bases. The CDR3 is 16 residues long. Germline V CDR1 and CDR2: LGHNA, YSLEER. Trimming cost V 4 bases and J 8 bases; bases outside gene matches: 10. CDR3: CASSPHPGQGGDEQFF. The CDR3 nucleotides read TGCGCCAGCAGCCCGCATCCGGGACAGGGGGGCGATGAGCAGTTCTTC.

The V gene is TRBV28, the J gene TRBJ2-1; 10 bases line up with TRBD2. The germline CDR1 and CDR2 sequences are MDHEN and SYDVKM. The CDR3 extends over 15 amino acids. Trimming cost V 5 bases and J 6 bases; bases outside gene matches: 7. CDR3: CASSILAGVRNEQFF. The CDR3 nucleotides read TGTGCCAGCAGTATTCTAGCGGGAGTTCGCAATGAGCAGTTCTTC.

This clone has just a few counts. This rearrangement joins TRBV5-1 to TRBJ2-5; perhaps TRBD1 as D (6 bases). Germline V CDR1 and CDR2: SGHRS, YFSETQ. This CDR3 has 15 residues. Trimming cost V 5 bases and J 0 bases, with 14 bases left between them. CDR3 amino acids: CASSAGQRYQETQYF. In nucleotides, the CDR3 is TGCGCCAGCAGTGCCGGACAGCGGTACCAAGAGACCCAGTACTTC.

This clone was seen a handful of times. The gene calls are TRBV14 and TRBJ2-3; D gene uncertain. This CDR3 is built from 14 residues. Germline CDR1 is SGHDN and CDR2 is FVKESK. With 1 base removed from V and 2 bases from J, the gap between germline ends came to 7 bases. CDR3 in DNA: TGTGCCAGCAGCCAAGTCCAGATCACAGATACGCAGTATTTT. Translation gives CASSQVQITDTQYF.